The sequence of this T cell receptor (beta chain) was determined in a study of T cell responses to AZD1222 COVID-19 vaccine. Study details: Combined were second doses at about 4 or about 12 weeks.

Some clones are missing from TCRdb's copy, which holds only in-frame ones; the method was immunoSEQ multiplex PCR. This sample has 100,000 to 150,000 clones, with around 87% found just once. The germline gives CDR1 SEHNR, CDR2 FQNEAQ (reference sequence). The CDR3 is 14 amino acids. Trimming cost V 3 bases and J 2 bases, with 7 bases left between them. Study findings and constraints: Females made up more of the donors, who were largely white British, and clonal diversity may have come out too low. Only 5 or 6 AZD1222 recipients tested seropositive at baseline. Following two doses of AZD1222, Spike-specific TCR breadth and depth rose.

Points on this clone: Its antigen is not known.

The sample here was peripheral blood, taken on day 0 of AZD1222 vaccination. The chain employs TRBV7-9 and TRBJ2-2, with D unclear. This receptor was identified in an adult in good health. The CDR3 DNA follows: TGTGCCAGCAGCTTGGCCGTTAACACCGGGGAGCTGTTTTTT. Translating gives CASSLAVNTGELFF.